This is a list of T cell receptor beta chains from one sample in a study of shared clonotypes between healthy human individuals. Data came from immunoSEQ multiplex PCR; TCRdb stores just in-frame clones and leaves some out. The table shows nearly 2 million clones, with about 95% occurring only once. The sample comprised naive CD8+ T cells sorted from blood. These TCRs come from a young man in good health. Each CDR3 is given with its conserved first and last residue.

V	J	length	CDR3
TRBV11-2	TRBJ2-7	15	CASSYGTSGAYEQYF
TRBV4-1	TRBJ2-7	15	CASSQATSEMYEQYF
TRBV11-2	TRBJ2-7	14	CASSSGTGSYEQYF
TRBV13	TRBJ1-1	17	CASSLGGAPSGNTEAFF
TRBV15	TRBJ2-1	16	CATSRGTEGRYNEQFF
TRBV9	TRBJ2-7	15	CASGSSGGFSYEQYF
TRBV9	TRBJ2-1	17	CASSIPRLGGANSEQFF
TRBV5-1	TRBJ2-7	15	CASSLTTDRRGEQYF
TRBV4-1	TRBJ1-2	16	CASSHRQVALNYGYTF
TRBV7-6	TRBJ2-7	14	CASSIPGTSLEQYF
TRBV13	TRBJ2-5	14	CASSFRQSAETQYF
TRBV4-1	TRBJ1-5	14	CASSQVQGGQPQHF
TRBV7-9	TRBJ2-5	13	CASSAGFQETQYF
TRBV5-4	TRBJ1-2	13	CASSLKGDYGYTF
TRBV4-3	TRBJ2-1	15	CASSQGRGWYNEQFF
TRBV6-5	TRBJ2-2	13	CASSETGTGELFF
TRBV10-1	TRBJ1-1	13	CASRSTGAGEAFF
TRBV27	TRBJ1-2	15	CASSSLDSPGYGYTF
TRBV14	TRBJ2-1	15	CASSQVGGSYNEQFF
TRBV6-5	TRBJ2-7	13	CASSYRELGEQYF
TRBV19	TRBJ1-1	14	CASSIGGLNTEAFF
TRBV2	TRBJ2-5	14	CASSFPLPPETQYF
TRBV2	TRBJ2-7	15	CASSATGTGPYEQYF